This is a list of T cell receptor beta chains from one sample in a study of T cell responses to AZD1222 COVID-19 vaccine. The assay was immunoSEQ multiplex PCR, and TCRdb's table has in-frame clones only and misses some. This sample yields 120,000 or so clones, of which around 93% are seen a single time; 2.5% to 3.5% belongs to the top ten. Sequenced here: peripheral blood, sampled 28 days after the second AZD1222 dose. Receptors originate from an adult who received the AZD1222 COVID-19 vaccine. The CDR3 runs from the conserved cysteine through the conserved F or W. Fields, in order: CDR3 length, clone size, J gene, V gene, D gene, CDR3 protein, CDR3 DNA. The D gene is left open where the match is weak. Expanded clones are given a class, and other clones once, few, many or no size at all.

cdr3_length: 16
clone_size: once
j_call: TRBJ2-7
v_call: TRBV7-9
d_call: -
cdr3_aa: CASSHGPAVVVYEQYF
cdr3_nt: TGTGCCAGCAGCCACGGGCCCGCAGTAGTCGTCTACGAGCAGTACTTC

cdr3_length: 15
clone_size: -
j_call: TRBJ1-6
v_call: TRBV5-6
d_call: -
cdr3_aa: CASSFVRGAFSPLHF
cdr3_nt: TGTGCCAGCAGCTTCGTCCGGGGGGCTTTTTCACCCCTCCACTTT

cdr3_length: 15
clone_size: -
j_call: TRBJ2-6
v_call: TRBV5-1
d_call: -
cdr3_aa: CASSLGPAGANVLTF
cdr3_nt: TGCGCCAGCAGCTTGGGACCCGCGGGGGCCAACGTCCTGACTTTC

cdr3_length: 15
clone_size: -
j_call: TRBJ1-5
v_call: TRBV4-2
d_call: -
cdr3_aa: CASSPTTGSNQPQHF
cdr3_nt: TGTGCCAGCAGCCCCACGACGGGGAGCAATCAGCCCCAGCATTTT

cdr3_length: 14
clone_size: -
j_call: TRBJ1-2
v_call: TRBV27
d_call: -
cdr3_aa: CASSLSPGNYGYTF
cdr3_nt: TGTGCCAGCAGTTTGTCCCCCGGAAACTATGGCTACACCTTC

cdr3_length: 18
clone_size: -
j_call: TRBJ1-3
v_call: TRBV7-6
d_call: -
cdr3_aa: CASSPLPLAGLSGNTIYF
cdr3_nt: TGTGCCAGCAGTCCTCTTCCCCTCGCAGGCCTCTCTGGAAACACCATATATTTT

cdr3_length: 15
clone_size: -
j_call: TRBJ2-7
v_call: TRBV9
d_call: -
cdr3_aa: CASSVGGGNSYEQYF
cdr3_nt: TGTGCCAGCAGCGTAGGCGGGGGCAACTCCTACGAGCAGTACTTC

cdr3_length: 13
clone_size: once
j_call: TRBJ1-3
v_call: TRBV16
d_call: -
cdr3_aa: CASSAASGNTIYF
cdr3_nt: TGTGCCAGCAGCGCCGCCTCTGGAAACACCATATATTTT

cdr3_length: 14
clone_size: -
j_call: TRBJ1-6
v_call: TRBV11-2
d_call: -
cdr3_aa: CASSADSYNSPLHF
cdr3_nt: TGTGCCAGCAGTGCGGACAGCTATAATTCACCCCTCCACTTT

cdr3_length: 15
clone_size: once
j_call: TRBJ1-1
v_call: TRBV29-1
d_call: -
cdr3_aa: CSVEDGRDGYTEAFF
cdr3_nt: TGCAGCGTTGAAGATGGAAGGGATGGGTACACTGAAGCTTTCTTT

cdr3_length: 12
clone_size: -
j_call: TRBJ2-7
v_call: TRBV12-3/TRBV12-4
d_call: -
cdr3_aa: CASSRSWDEQYF
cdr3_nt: TGTGCCAGCAGCCGCAGTTGGGACGAGCAGTACTTC

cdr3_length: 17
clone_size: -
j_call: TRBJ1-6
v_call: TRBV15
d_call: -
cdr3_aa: CATSRDKARSYNSPLHF
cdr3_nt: TGTGCCACCAGCAGAGATAAGGCCAGGTCTTATAATTCACCCCTCCACTTT

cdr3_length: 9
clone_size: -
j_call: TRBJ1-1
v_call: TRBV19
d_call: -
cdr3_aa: CASKEEAFF
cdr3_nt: TGTGCCAGTAAGGAGGAAGCTTTCTTT

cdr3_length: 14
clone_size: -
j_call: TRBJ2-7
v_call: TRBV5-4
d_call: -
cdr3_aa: CASSPGQGINEQYF
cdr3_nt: TGTGCCAGCAGCCCCGGGCAGGGGATCAACGAGCAGTACTTC

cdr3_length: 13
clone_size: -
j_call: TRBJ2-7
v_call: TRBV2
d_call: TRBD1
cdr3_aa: CASTRQGAGEQYF
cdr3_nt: TGTGCCAGCACCAGACAGGGGGCGGGGGAGCAGTACTTC

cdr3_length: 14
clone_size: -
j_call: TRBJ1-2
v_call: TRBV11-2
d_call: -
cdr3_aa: CASSLDRTEYGYTF
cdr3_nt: TGTGCCAGCAGCTTAGATCGGACAGAGTATGGCTACACCTTC

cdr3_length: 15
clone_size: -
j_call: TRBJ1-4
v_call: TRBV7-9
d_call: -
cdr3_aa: CASSFIDGANEKLFF
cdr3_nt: TGTGCCAGCAGCTTCATAGACGGGGCAAATGAAAAACTGTTTTTT

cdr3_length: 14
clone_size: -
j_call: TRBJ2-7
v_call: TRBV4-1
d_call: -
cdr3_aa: CASSQEYLSYEQYF
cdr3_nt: TGCGCCAGCAGCCAAGAGTACCTGTCCTACGAGCAGTACTTC

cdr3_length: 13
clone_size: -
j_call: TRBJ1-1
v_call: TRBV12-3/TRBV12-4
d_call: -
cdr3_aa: CASSLRVNTEAFF
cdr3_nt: TGTGCCAGCAGTTTACGGGTCAACACTGAAGCTTTCTTT

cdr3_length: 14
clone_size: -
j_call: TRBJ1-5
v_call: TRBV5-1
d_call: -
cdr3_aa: CASSPGIGIGPQHF
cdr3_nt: TGCGCCAGCAGCCCAGGTATTGGGATAGGGCCCCAGCATTTT

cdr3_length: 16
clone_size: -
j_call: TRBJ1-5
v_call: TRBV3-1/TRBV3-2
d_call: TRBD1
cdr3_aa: CASSQETGTGDSPQHF
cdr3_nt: TGTGCCAGCAGCCAAGAAACCGGGACAGGCGACAGCCCCCAGCATTTT

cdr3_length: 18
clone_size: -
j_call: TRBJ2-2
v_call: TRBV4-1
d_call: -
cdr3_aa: CASSPYHRGSWDTGELFF
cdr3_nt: TGCGCCAGCAGCCCATATCACCGAGGCAGTTGGGACACCGGGGAGCTGTTTTTT

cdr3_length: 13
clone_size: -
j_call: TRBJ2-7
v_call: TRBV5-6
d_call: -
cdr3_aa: CASSLVSDYEQYF
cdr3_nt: TGTGCCAGCAGCTTGGTTTCAGATTACGAGCAGTACTTC

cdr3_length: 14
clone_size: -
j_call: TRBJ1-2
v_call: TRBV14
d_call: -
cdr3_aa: CASSQDDRHYGYTF
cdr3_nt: TGTGCCAGCAGCCAGGACGACAGGCACTATGGCTACACCTTC

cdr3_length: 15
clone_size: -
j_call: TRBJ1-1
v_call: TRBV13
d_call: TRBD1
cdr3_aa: CASSPPDRRKLEAFF
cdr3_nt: TGTGCCAGCAGCCCCCCGGACAGGCGGAAGCTTGAAGCTTTCTTT

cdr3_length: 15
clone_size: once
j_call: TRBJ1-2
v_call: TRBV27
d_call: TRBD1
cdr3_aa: CASSLLGTGAYGYTF
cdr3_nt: TGTGCCAGCAGTTTACTGGGGACAGGGGCCTATGGCTACACCTTC

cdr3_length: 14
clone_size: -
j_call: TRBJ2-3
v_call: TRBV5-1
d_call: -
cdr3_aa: CASSPGSRKDTQYF
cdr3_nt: TGCGCCAGCAGCCCTGGGTCCAGGAAAGATACGCAGTATTTT

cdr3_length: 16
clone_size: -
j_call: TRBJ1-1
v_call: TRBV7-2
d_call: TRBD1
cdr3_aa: CASSLGGGTGNTEAFF
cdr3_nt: TGTGCCAGCAGCTTAGGAGGGGGGACAGGGAACACTGAAGCTTTCTTT

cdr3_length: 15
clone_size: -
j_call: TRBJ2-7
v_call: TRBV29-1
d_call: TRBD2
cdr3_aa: CSVVFNRGGSYEQYF
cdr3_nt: TGCAGCGTTGTATTTAATCGGGGGGGCTCCTACGAGCAGTACTTC

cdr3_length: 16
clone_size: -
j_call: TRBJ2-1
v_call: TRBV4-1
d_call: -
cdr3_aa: CASSQDYLTIGNEQFF
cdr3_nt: TGCGCCAGCAGCCAAGATTATTTGACGATTGGCAATGAGCAGTTCTTC

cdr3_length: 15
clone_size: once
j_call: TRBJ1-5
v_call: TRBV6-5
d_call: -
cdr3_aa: CASSLRNPENQPQHF
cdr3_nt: TGTGCCAGCAGTTTGAGAAACCCCGAAAATCAGCCCCAGCATTTT